The rows below give T cell receptor beta chains drawn from one sample of a study of control samples from healthy donors and cancer patients. The repertoire was sequenced with immunoSEQ multiplex PCR; TCRdb's copy has only in-frame clones and lacks some. The table lists 55,000 to 75,000 clones, about 89% of them singletons. The sample comprised PBMCs. The source of these receptors is a woman in her fifties or sixties with head and neck cancer. CDR3s include the opening cysteine and the closing phenylalanine or tryptophan. D genes are given only for firm matches. A clone size is listed for some rows: how often the clone was seen (once, few, many), or a class if it is expanded.

D	V	size	J	DNA	CDR3
NA	TRBV4-3	NA	TRBJ2-1	TGCGCCAGCAGCCAAGAAGCTGCCGGGAACAATGAGCAGTTCTTC	CASSQEAAGNNEQFF
NA	TRBV6-5	NA	TRBJ1-2	TGTGCCAGCAATGGGGTTCGTGGCTACACCTTC	CASNGVRGYTF
TRBD2	TRBV7-2	NA	TRBJ2-3	TGTGCCAGCAGCTTAGTGCTAGCGGGGGGGCTTAGCACAGATACGCAGTATTTT	CASSLVLAGGLSTDTQYF
TRBD1	TRBV6-4	few	TRBJ1-2	TGTGCCAGCAGTGTTACGAAAGAGGGGGCGACGGGCTACACCTTC	CASSVTKEGATGYTF
NA	TRBV5-1	few	TRBJ1-1	TGCGCCAGCAGCTTCTCTTCCGCGAACACTGAAGCTTTCTTT	CASSFSSANTEAFF
TRBD2	TRBV5-1	few	TRBJ2-1	TGCGCCAGCAGCTTGTCGCCGGGCGGGGGACCTTACAATGAGCAGTTCTTC	CASSLSPGGGPYNEQFF
NA	TRBV7-8	NA	TRBJ2-7	TGTGCCAGCAGCTTAAATCAAGGGGCAGGACAAGAGCAGTACTTC	CASSLNQGAGQEQYF
TRBD1	TRBV7-2	NA	TRBJ2-1	TGTGCCAGCAGCCGGGACAGGGACTACAATGAGCAGTTCTTC	CASSRDRDYNEQFF
TRBD1	TRBV28	NA	TRBJ2-3	TGTGCCAGCAGACCCAGGGACAGGGAAACAGATACGCAGTATTTT	CASRPRDRETDTQYF
TRBD1	TRBV5-1	NA	TRBJ1-1	TGCGCCAGCAGCTTGAGACAGGGGGCGACTGAAGCTTTCTTT	CASSLRQGATEAFF
NA	TRBV28	NA	TRBJ2-1	TGTGCCACCTCAATAACCGGGGCAGGGGTGAATAGGAATGAGCAGTTCTTC	CATSITGAGVNRNEQFF
TRBD1	TRBV7-3	NA	TRBJ1-1	TGTGCCAGCAGCACACAGGGGGGGAACACTGAAGCTTTCTTT	CASSTQGGNTEAFF
NA	TRBV7-9	once	TRBJ1-3	TGTGCCAGCAGCCCGACGACAGGACTACCTGGAAACACCATATATTTT	CASSPTTGLPGNTIYF
NA	TRBV5-8	NA	TRBJ1-1	TGTGCCAGCAGCTTGAGGGGTACCACTGAAGCTTTCTTT	CASSLRGTTEAFF
NA	TRBV12-3/TRBV12-4	NA	TRBJ2-7	TGTGCCAGCAGTCAGGGACTTGTCTACGAGCAGTACTTC	CASSQGLVYEQYF
NA	TRBV7-7	NA	TRBJ2-5	TGTGCCAGCAGCCCTGGGGGCGGGGAGACCCAGTACTTC	CASSPGGGETQYF
NA	TRBV7-9	NA	TRBJ2-7	TGTGCCAGCAGCTTAACGACCTACGAGCAGTACTTC	CASSLTTYEQYF
NA	TRBV5-1	NA	TRBJ1-6	TGCGCCAGCAGCTTGGGCCCGGGGGTAAATTCACCCCTCCACTTT	CASSLGPGVNSPLHF
NA	TRBV7-3	once	TRBJ2-5	TGTGCCAGCTTTCGGGGGCCCCAAGAGACCCAGTACTTC	CASFRGPQETQYF
NA	TRBV5-4	NA	TRBJ2-5	TGTGCCAGCAGCAAGGATGCAGGCCAAGAGACCCAGTACTTC	CASSKDAGQETQYF
NA	TRBV27	few	TRBJ1-2	TGTGCCAGCAGTTTGAGGGATGGCTACACCTTC	CASSLRDGYTF
NA	TRBV27	NA	TRBJ1-5	TGTGCCAGCAGTTTATCGGCAGGGGATAGCAATCAGCCCCAGCATTTT	CASSLSAGDSNQPQHF
NA	TRBV6-2/TRBV6-3	NA	TRBJ1-5	TGTGCCAGCAGCCCCGGGACCGCCGACGGGGGGGATCCCCAGCATTTT	CASSPGTADGGDPQHF
NA	TRBV28	NA	TRBJ2-2	TGTGCCAGCAGTCCCCTACACACCGGGGAGCTGTTTTTT	CASSPLHTGELFF
NA	TRBV7-2	NA	TRBJ2-3	TGTGCCAGCAGCCCTCCGAAGGGGACCCTTGGGGCAGATACGCAGTATTTT	CASSPPKGTLGADTQYF